In its sample, the clone carrying this T cell receptor (beta chain) was seen many times. Its specificity is not known. This sample was included in a study of neurological immune-mediated disorders. Points from the study as a whole: The study found no CDR3 amino acid sequences shared by expanded clones across subjects, suggesting private repertoires in all groups.

As for the cDNA, it was generated by 5'RACE with 10-nucleotide random UMIs. TCRdb re-called the 5' RACE reads with MiXCR, one entry per CDR3 protein. The sample includes around 64,000 distinct CDR3 sequences, roughly 13% of them seen just once. The CDR3 sequence is 13 residues long. Germline values: CDR1 LGHDT, CDR2 YNNKEL (reference sequence). Trimming stripped 7 bases from V and 0 bases from J, with 4 bases between. The J gene is TRBJ2-6, the V gene TRBV3-1; D call uncertain. Sequencing was performed on PBMCs. The TCR was taken from a woman in her sixties with HTLV-1-associated myelopathy (HAM/TSP). CDR3 DNA sequence: TGTGCCAGCATGCTCTCTGGGGCCAACGTCCTGACTTTC. Translation gives CASMLSGANVLTF.